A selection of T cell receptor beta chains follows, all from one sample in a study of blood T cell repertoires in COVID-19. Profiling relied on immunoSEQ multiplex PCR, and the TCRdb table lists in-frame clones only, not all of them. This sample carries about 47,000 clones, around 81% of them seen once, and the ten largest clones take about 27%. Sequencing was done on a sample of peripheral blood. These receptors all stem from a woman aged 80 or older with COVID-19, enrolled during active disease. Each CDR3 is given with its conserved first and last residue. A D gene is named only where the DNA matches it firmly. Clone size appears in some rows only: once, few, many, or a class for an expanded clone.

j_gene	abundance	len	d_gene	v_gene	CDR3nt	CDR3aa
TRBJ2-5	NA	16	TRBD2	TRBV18	TGTGCCAGCTCACCGCAGACTAGCTCCAATTCCGAGACCCAGTACTTC	CASSPQTSSNSETQYF
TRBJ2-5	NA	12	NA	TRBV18	TGTGCCAGCTCACCTGAGGGATACGCCCAGTACTTC	CASSPEGYAQYF
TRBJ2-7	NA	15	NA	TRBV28	TGTGCCAGCAGTTTAACAGTCCCTCCCTCCTACGAGCAGTACTTC	CASSLTVPPSYEQYF
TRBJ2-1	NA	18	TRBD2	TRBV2	TGTGCCAGCAGTGATAGGGGACTAGCGGGCCTGTCCTACAATGAGCAGTTCTTC	CASSDRGLAGLSYNEQFF
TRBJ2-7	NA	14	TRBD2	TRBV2	TGTGCCAGCAGTGAAAGTAGCGGGAGGTACGAGCAGTACTTC	CASSESSGRYEQYF
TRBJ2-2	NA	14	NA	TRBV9	TGTGCCAGCAGCCCCCAAACGAACACCGGGGAGCTGTTTTTT	CASSPQTNTGELFF
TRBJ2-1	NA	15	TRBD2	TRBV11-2	TGTGCCAGCAGCCGACTAGCGGGAGTACCGGCTGAGCAGTTCTTC	CASSRLAGVPAEQFF
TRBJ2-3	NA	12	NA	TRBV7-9	TGTGCCAGCAGCTTAATAACAGATACGCAGTATTTT	CASSLITDTQYF
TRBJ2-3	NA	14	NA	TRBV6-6	TGTGCCAGCAGTCCCGATGGGGCCTCGAATACGCAGTATTTT	CASSPDGASNTQYF
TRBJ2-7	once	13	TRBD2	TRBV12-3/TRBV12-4	TGTGCCATCGAAATTAGCGGGAGCTACGAGCAGTACTTC	CAIEISGSYEQYF
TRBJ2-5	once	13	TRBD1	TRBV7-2	TGTGCCAGCAGGCAGGGGGTAGAGGAGACCCAGTACTTC	CASRQGVEETQYF
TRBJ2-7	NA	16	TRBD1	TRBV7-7	TGTGCTAGCAGCCCCTTGGGACAGGGGTTATCCTACGAGCAGTACTTC	CASSPLGQGLSYEQYF
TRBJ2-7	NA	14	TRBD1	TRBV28	TGTGCCAGCAGTTTTACAGGGGGCGCGTACGAGCAGTACTTC	CASSFTGGAYEQYF
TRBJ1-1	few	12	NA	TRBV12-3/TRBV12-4	TGTGCCAGCATCTTAGGGGGCACTGAAGCTTTCTTT	CASILGGTEAFF
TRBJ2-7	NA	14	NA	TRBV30	TGTGCCTGGAGTGCACCGGGACTCTCCTACGAGCAGTACTTC	CAWSAPGLSYEQYF
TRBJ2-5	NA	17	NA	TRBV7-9	TGTGCCAGCAGCTTAGGTAGTACAGGCCGGATGCAAGAGACCCAGTACTTC	CASSLGSTGRMQETQYF
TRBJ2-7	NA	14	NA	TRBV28	TGTGCCAGCAGTTTCAACAGGATCTCCTACGAGCAGTACTTC	CASSFNRISYEQYF
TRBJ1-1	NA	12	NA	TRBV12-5	TGTGCTAGCGGGTTTGACAACACTGAAGCTTTCTTT	CASGFDNTEAFF
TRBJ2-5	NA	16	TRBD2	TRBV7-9	TGTGCCAGCAGCCAGGGACTAGCGACTCAAACTGAGACCCAGTACTTC	CASSQGLATQTETQYF
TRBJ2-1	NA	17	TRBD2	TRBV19	TGTGCCAGTAGTCCCTGGACTAGCGGGACCATATACAATGAGCAGTTCTTC	CASSPWTSGTIYNEQFF
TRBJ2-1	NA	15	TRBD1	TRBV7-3	TGTGCCAGCAGCTTCCGGGACAGGGGGCTCAATGAGCAGTTCTTC	CASSFRDRGLNEQFF
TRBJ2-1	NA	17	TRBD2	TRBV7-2	TGTGCCAGCAGAAAATGGACTAGCGGGATTCTCTACAATGAGCAGTTCTTC	CASRKWTSGILYNEQFF
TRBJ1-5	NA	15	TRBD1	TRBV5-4	TGTGCCAGCAGCCCGGGACAGGGATACAATCAGCCCCAGCATTTT	CASSPGQGYNQPQHF
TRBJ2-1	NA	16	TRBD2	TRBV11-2	TGTGCCAGCAGCTTAGACGTCGATGGCGGGAGGCGTGAGCAGTTCTTC	CASSLDVDGGRREQFF
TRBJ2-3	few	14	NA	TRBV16	TGTGCCAGCAGCCAATCTCAGGTGACAGATACGCAGTATTTT	CASSQSQVTDTQYF
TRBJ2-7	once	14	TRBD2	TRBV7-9	TGTGCCAGCAGCTTCGGACTAGAGTCCTACGAGCAGTACTTC	CASSFGLESYEQYF
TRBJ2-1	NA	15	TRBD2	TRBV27	TGTGCCAGCAGTTCCGGGACTAGCGGGACCCCCGAGCAGTTCTTC	CASSSGTSGTPEQFF
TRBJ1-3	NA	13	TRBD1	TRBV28	TGTAGTACAGGGGCCGCGACTGGAAACACCATATATTTT	CSTGAATGNTIYF
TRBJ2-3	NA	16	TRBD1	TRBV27	TGTGCCAGCAGTATCCATACAGGGGGCGACGCAGATACGCAGTATTTT	CASSIHTGGDADTQYF
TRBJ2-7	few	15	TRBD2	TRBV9	TGTGCCAGCAGCGGGACTAGCGGGAGCTCCTACGAGCAGTACTTC	CASSGTSGSSYEQYF
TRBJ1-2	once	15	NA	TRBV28	TGTGCCAGCAGTTTATCCAGGGGCCAAAGCTATGGCTACACCTTC	CASSLSRGQSYGYTF
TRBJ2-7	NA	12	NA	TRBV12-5	TGTGCTAGTGGTCCGTACATCTACGAGCAGTACTTC	CASGPYIYEQYF
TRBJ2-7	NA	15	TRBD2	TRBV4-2	TGTGCCAGCAGCCAAGGACTAGCGGGCTCCTACGAGCAGTACTTC	CASSQGLAGSYEQYF
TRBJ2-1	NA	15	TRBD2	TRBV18	TGTGCCAGCTCACCAGGGCTAGCGGGAGTGAATGAGCAGTTCTTC	CASSPGLAGVNEQFF
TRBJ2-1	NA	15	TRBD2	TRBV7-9	TGTGCCAGCAGCTCCCGTCCAGCGGGGGACAATGAGCAGTTCTTC	CASSSRPAGDNEQFF
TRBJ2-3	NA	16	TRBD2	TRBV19	TGTGCCAGTAAGGGTAGACTAGCGGGGACCACAGATACGCAGTATTTT	CASKGRLAGTTDTQYF
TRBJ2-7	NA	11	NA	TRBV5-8	TGTGCCAGCTGGGGCCGAACCGAGCAGTACTTC	CASWGRTEQYF
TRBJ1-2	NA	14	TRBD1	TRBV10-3	TGTGCCATCAGTGAGCCGGACAGGGGGAATGGCTACACCTTC	CAISEPDRGNGYTF
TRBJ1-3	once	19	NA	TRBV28	TGTGCCAGCAGTCCCTCCTTAGCGGGGCCTCCCTCGGCTGGAAACACCATATATTTT	CASSPSLAGPPSAGNTIYF
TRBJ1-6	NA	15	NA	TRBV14	TGTGCCAGCGGGTCATCGACAGGTACAAATTCACCCCTCCACTTT	CASGSSTGTNSPLHF
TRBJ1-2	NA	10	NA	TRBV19	TGTGCCAGTGGACTTTATGGCTACACCTTC	CASGLYGYTF
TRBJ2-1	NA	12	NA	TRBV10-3	TGTGCCATCAGTACCGGGGACAATGAGCAGTTCTTC	CAISTGDNEQFF
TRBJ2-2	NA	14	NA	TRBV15	TGTGCCACCACGGAGGACAGTCTCCCCGGGGAGCTGTTTTTT	CATTEDSLPGELFF
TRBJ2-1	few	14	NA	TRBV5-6	TGTGCCAGCAGCCCCTGGACTGATTACAATGAGCAGTTCTTC	CASSPWTDYNEQFF
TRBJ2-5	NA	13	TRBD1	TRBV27	TGTGCCAGCAGGGGGACAGGGAGGAAGACCCAGTACTTC	CASRGTGRKTQYF
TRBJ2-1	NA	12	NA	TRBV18	TGTGCCAGCTCACCACAGCGGAATGAGCAGTTCTTC	CASSPQRNEQFF
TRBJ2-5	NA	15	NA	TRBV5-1	TGCGCCAGCAGCCCACGACTAGTATCGGGGGAGACCCAGTACTTC	CASSPRLVSGETQYF
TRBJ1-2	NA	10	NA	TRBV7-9	TGTGCCAGCAGCTTAGGCCAGATCAACTTC	CASSLGQINF
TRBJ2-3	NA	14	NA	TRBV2	TGTGCCAGCAGGGACCAGACAGGCTCAGATACGCAGTATTTT	CASRDQTGSDTQYF
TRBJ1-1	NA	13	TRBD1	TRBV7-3	TGTGCCAGCAGCTTTGACAGGGGGTTGGATGCTTTCTTT	CASSFDRGLDAFF
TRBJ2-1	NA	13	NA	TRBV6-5	TGTGCCAGCAGGCTAGCGACTTACAATGAGCAGTTCTTC	CASRLATYNEQFF
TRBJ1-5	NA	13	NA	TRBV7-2	TGTGCCAGCAGCCTCGGACAGAAGCAGCCCCAGCATTTT	CASSLGQKQPQHF
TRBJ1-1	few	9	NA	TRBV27	TGTGGGGGGGGCACTGAAGCTTTCTTT	CGGGTEAFF